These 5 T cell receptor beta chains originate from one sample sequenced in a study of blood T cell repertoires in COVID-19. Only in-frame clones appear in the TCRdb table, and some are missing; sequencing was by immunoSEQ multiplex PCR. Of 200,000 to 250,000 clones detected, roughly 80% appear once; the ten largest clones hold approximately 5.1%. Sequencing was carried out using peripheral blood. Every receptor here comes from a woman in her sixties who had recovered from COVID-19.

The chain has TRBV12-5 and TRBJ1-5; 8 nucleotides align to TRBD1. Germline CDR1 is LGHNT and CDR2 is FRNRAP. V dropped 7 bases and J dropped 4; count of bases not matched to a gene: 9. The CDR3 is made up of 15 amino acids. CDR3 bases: TGTGCTAGTGCCAGACAGGGGATAGAGAATCAGCCCCAGCATTTT. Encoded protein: CASARQGIENQPQHF.

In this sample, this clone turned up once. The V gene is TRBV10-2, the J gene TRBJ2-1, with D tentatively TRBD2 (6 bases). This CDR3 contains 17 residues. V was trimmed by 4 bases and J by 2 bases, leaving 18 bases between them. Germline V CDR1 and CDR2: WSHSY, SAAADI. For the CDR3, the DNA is TGCGCCAGCAGTGTCTCCTTAGCGGCCCGGACCTACAATGAGCAGTTCTTC. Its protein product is CASSVSLAARTYNEQFF.

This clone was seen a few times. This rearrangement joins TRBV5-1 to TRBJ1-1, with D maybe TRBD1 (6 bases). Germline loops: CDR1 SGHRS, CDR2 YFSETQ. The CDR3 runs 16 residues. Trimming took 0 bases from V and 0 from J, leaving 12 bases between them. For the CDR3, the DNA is TGCGCCAGCAGCTTGGGGACAGATGGGTTGAACACTGAAGCTTTCTTT. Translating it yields CASSLGTDGLNTEAFF.

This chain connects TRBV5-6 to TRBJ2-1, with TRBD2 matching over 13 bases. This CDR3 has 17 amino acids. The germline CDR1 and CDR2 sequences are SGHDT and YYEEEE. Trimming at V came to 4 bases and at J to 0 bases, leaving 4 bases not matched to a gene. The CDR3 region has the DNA TGTGCCAGCAGCGGGACTAGCGGGGAGAGCTCCTACAATGAGCAGTTCTTC. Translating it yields CASSGTSGESSYNEQFF.

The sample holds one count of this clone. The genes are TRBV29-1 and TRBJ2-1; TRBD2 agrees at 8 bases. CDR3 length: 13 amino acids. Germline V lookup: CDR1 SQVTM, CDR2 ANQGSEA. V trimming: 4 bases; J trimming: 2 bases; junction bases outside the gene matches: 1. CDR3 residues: CSVGRGAYNEQFF. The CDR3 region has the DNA TGCAGCGTTGGGCGGGGGGCCTACAATGAGCAGTTCTTC.